The 20 T cell receptor beta chains given below trace back to one sample, sequenced in a study of blood T cell repertoires in COVID-19. Sequenced by immunoSEQ multiplex PCR; TCRdb stores in-frame clones only, minus some. The sample consists of 130,000 to 150,000 clones, approximately 89% of them appearing once. Sequencing input: peripheral blood. The source is a woman aged 50 to 60 with acute or convalescent COVID-19.

J is TRBJ1-2 and V is TRBV6-5; D perhaps matches TRBD1 (6 bases). This CDR3 has 13 residues. The germline gives CDR1 MNHEY, CDR2 SVGAGI. V dropped 7 bases and J dropped 7 bases, with 16 bases sitting between them. The DNA of the CDR3 is TGTGCCAGCATCGAAGGGACACCCGGTGGCTACACCTTC. It yields the protein CASIEGTPGGYTF.

The chain is built from TRBV9 and TRBJ2-1, with 13 bases fitting TRBD2. This CDR3 is 17 amino acids long. The V and J ends lost 3 bases and 3 bases, in that order; junction bases with no gene match: 6. CDR1 is SGDLS and CDR2 is YYNGEE in the germline V gene. The CDR3 sequence is CASSDGLAGDRYNEQFF. The CDR3 DNA reads as TGTGCCAGCAGCGACGGACTAGCGGGGGACCGCTACAATGAGCAGTTCTTC.

This chain connects TRBV3-1 (or the pseudogene TRBV3-2) to TRBJ1-2, with 10 bases aligning to TRBD1. The germline CDR1 and CDR2 sequences are LGHDT and YNNKEL (reference sequence). Losses at the gene ends were 5 bases for V and 7 bases for J; bases not matched to a gene: 13. CDR3 size: 16 residues. The CDR3 DNA reads as TGTGCCAGCAGCGGGGGACAGGGGCCGAAGGGGGGTGGCTACACCTTC. This translates into CASSGGQGPKGGGYTF.

The J gene is TRBJ1-1, the V gene TRBV10-3, with no clear D. The CDR3 is 12 amino acids. Germline loops: CDR1 ENHRY, CDR2 SYGVKD. V was trimmed by 0 bases and J by 5 bases, leaving 4 bases between them. The CDR3 region is CAISESPTEAFF. For the CDR3, the DNA is TGTGCCATCAGTGAGTCTCCGACTGAAGCTTTCTTT.

This clone was found a few times. J is TRBJ2-7 and V is TRBV5-4, with TRBD2 identical over 7 bases. Germline V CDR1 and CDR2: SGHNT, YYREEE (reference sequence). This CDR3 is built from 13 residues. Trimming took 1 base from V and 5 from J; bases not matched to a gene: 3. CDR3 DNA: TGTGCCAGCAGCTTGTTGCGGGAGAACGAGCAGTACTTC. This sequence encodes CASSLLRENEQYF.

V is TRBV6-5 and J is TRBJ1-2, with D unresolved. The V end lost 8 bases, the J end lost 2 bases, and 18 bases lay between the germline ends. This CDR3 region has 15 residues. Germline CDR1 is MNHEY and CDR2 is SVGAGI. The CDR3 protein is CASLFWEGVNYGYTF. The CDR3 DNA reads as TGTGCCAGCTTATTTTGGGAGGGCGTGAACTATGGCTACACCTTC.

The rearrangement links TRBV3-1 (or the pseudogene TRBV3-2) to TRBJ1-5; D gene uncertain. Between the trimmed V and J ends, which lost 1 base and 8 bases, there was a span of 9 bases. CDR3 length: 13 residues. The germline V gene encodes CDR1 LGHDT and CDR2 YNNKEL (reference sequence). CDR3 nucleotides: TGTGCCAGCAGCCAAGCGTTCTACGAGCCCCAGCATTTT. It is translated as CASSQAFYEPQHF.

CDR3 loop: CASSMGQEQETQYF. CDR3 DNA: TGCGCCAGCAGCATGGGACAGGAACAAGAGACCCAGTACTTC. The chain carries TRBV5-1 and TRBJ2-5, with 8 bases fitting TRBD1. The germline gives CDR1 SGHRS, CDR2 YFSETQ. CDR3 length equals 14 residues. With V trimmed by 4 bases and J by 2 bases, 4 bases remained unmatched.

This chain joins TRBV24-1 and TRBJ1-2; tentatively, D is TRBD1 (5 bases). CDR3 length: 14 amino acids. Germline assignment: CDR1 KGHDR and CDR2 SFDVKD. V was trimmed by 4 bases and J by 7 bases, leaving 15 bases between them. In DNA, the CDR3 is TGTGCCACCAGTGACAAGCGGGGGATAGGTGGCTACACCTTC. Translated, it gives CATSDKRGIGGYTF.

V gene TRBV27 combines with J gene TRBJ1-6; no reliable D call. This CDR3 region has 13 residues. V was clipped by 3 bases and J by 8 bases, with 8 bases between them. Germline CDR1 reads MNHEY; CDR2 reads SMNVEV (reference sequence). CDR3 sequence reads: CASSFAEYSPLHF. The CDR3 bases are TGTGCCAGCAGTTTTGCGGAATATTCACCCCTCCACTTT.

The CDR3 region is CASSYSGRGHTGELFF. CDR3 nucleotides: TGTGCCAGCAGTTACTCCGGCAGGGGGCATACCGGGGAGCTGTTTTTT. This chain joins TRBV6-5 and TRBJ2-2; 8 bases agree with TRBD1. CDR3 length: 16 residues. Germline CDR1 is MNHEY and CDR2 is SVGAGI. The J segment lost 5 bases and the V segment lost 0 bases, leaving 5 bases of the junction unmatched.

There are a few counts of this clone. The chain recombines TRBV18 with TRBJ1-1; a possible D gene is TRBD1 (6 bases). The CDR3 totals 14 residues. Deletions cut 3 bases from V and 6 bases from J, with 14 bases between. Germline CDR1 KGHSH, CDR2 LQKENI. The CDR3 reads CASSPTARGPEAFF. The CDR3, as DNA: TGTGCCAGCTCACCTACAGCCAGGGGCCCTGAAGCTTTCTTT.

The gene calls are TRBV19 and TRBJ2-3; 10 nucleotides match TRBD2. With V trimmed by 6 bases and J by 2 bases, 8 bases remained unmatched. Germline V gene lookup returns CDR1 LNHDA and CDR2 SQIVND (reference sequence). The CDR3 extends over 16 amino acids. CDR3: CASRTSGRALTDTQYF. In nucleotides, the CDR3 is TGTGCCAGTAGGACCAGCGGGAGGGCCCTCACAGATACGCAGTATTTT.

V is TRBV5-8 and J is TRBJ1-1; 8 bases match TRBD1. CDR3 length equals 13 residues. CDR1 SGHTS and CDR2 YDEGEE come from the germline V gene. With V trimmed by 0 bases and J by 10 bases, 5 bases remained unmatched. Written as DNA, the CDR3 is TGTGCCAGCAGCTTGGCGACAGGGGTAAGAGCTTTCTTT. Its protein product is CASSLATGVRAFF. Full variable domain (rest looked up from reference TRBV5-8 and TRBJ1-1): EAGVTQSPTHLIKTRGQQATLRCSPISGHTSVYWYQQALGLGLQFLLWYDEGEERNRGNFPPRFSGRQFPNYSSELNVNALELEDSALYLCASSLATGVRAFFGQGTRLTVV.

A remark on this clone: Germline is not matched at one junction end, which may reflect a read error. CDR3 protein: CASTLDMGNQPQHF. The CDR3 bases are TGTGCCAGCACCTTAGACATGGGCAATCAGCCCCAGCATTTT. The chain couples TRBV7-2 to TRBJ1-5, with D unresolved. The germline CDR1 and CDR2 sequences are SGHTA and FQGNSA. The CDR3 is made up of 14 amino acids.

The rearrangement uses TRBV12-3 or TRBV12-4 and TRBJ1-2, with a weak D call TRBD1 (5 bases). This CDR3 comprises 13 residues. Trimming removed 3 bases at V and 8 bases at J, with 13 bases between. The CDR3 region has the DNA TGTGCCAGCAGTTTTGCGGGGGTAAACGGCTACACCTTC. It codes for CASSFAGVNGYTF.

The DNA for the CDR3 is TGTGCCAGCAGCGTAGATTTCCAAGGGGCCAATAATTCACCCCTCCACTTT. This sequence encodes CASSVDFQGANNSPLHF. The genes are TRBV9 and TRBJ1-6; tentative D call: TRBD1 (5 bases). Germline CDR1 SGDLS, CDR2 YYNGEE. The CDR3 sequence is 17 residues long. V was trimmed by 0 bases and J by 5 bases, leaving 15 bases between them.

The chain carries TRBV6-6 and TRBJ1-1; tentatively, D is TRBD1 (5 bases). The CDR3 sequence is 11 residues long. V was trimmed by 3 bases and J by 11 bases, leaving 10 bases between them. Germline assignment: CDR1 MNHNY and CDR2 SVGAGI (reference sequence). CDR3 bases: TGTGCCAGCAGTTATTCGGGGGTCGCTTTCTTT. Protein sequence: CASSYSGVAFF.

V is TRBV7-3 and J is TRBJ2-1, with D perhaps TRBD2 (5 bases). Germline loops: CDR1 SGHTA, CDR2 FQGTGA. CDR3 length: 13 residues. V lost 5 bases to trimming and J lost 7 bases, with 12 bases between them. This CDR3 is CASSLYRGNEQFF. In DNA form, the CDR3 reads TGTGCCAGCAGCCTTTATCGGGGAAATGAGCAGTTCTTC.

The genes are TRBV3-1 (or the pseudogene TRBV3-2) and TRBJ1-6; D is ambiguous. Germline V lookup: CDR1 LGHDT, CDR2 YNNKEL (reference sequence). The CDR3 is 14 amino acids. Between the trimmed V and J ends, which lost 3 bases and 8 bases, there was a span of 11 bases. CDR3 DNA: TGTGCCAGCAGCCAGAGGGAGAGAGATTCACCCCTCCACTTT. This codes for CASSQRERDSPLHF.